The present T cell receptor beta chain was sequenced within a study of PD-1 blockade in classical Hodgkin lymphoma. Study outcomes and limitations: TCR diversity at baseline was reported to be reduced in newly diagnosed patients relative to healthy donors. CD8+ TCR diversity did not rise significantly by C4D1, unlike CD4+.

All patients relapsed after autologous stem cell transplantation, and brentuximab vedotin exposure varied. This CDR3 region has 15 residues. Germline values: CDR1 MDHEN, CDR2 SYDVKM. The junction had 5 bases not matched to a gene; V was cut back by 4 bases and J by 1 base. The assay was immunoSEQ multiplex PCR, and TCRdb's table has in-frame clones only and misses some. The sample consists of fewer than 65,000 clones, 80% to 90% of them appearing once. A note on this clone: The antigen is unknown.

Here the sequenced sample was peripheral blood mononuclear cells (PBMCs), taken at baseline. This chain joins TRBV28 and TRBJ1-1, with 8 bases identical to TRBD1. The source of this sequence is a human donor with classical Hodgkin lymphoma. CDR3: CASSYWDRPNTEAFF. Here the CDR3 DNA reads TGTGCCAGCAGTTATTGGGACAGGCCGAACACTGAAGCTTTCTTT.